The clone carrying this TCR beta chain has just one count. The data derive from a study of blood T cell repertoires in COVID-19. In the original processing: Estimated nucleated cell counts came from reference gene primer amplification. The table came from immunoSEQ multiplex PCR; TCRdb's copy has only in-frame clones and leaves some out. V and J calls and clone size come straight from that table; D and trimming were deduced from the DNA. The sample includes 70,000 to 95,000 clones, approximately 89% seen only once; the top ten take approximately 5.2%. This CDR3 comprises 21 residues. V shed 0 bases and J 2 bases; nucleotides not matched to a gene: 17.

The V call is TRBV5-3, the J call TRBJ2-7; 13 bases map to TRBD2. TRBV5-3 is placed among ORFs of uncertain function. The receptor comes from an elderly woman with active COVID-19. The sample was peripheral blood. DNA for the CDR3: TGTGCCAGAAGCTTGGCCGGGCCGGGACTAGCGGGACAGGTGCCCACCTACGAGCAGTACTTC. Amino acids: CARSLAGPGLAGQVPTYEQYF.